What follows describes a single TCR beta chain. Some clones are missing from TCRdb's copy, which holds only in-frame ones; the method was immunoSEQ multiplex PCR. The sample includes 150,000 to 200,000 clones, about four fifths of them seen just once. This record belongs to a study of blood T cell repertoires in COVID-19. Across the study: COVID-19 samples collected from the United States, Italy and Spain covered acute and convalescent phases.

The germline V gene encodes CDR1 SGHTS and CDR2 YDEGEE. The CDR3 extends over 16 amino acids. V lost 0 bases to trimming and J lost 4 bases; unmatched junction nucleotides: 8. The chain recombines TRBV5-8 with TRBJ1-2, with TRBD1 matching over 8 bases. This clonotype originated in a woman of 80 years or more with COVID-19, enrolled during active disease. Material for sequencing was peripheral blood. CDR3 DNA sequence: TGTGCCAGCAGCTTGGCCTGGCAGGGGGCAGCCTATGGCTACACCTTC. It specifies CASSLAWQGAAYGYTF.